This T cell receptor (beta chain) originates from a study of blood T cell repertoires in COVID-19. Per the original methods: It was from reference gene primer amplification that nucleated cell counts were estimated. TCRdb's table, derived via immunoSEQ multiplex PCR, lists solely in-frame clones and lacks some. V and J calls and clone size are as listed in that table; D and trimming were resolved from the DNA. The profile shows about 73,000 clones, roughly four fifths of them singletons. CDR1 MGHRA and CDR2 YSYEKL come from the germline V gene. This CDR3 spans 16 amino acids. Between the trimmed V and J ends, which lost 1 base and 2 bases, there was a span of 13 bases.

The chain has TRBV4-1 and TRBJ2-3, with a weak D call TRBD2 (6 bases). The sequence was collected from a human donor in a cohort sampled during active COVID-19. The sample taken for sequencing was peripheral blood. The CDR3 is CASSQAPGLNTDTQYF. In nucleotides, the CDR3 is TGCGCCAGCAGCCAAGCTCCGGGACTGAACACAGATACGCAGTATTTT.